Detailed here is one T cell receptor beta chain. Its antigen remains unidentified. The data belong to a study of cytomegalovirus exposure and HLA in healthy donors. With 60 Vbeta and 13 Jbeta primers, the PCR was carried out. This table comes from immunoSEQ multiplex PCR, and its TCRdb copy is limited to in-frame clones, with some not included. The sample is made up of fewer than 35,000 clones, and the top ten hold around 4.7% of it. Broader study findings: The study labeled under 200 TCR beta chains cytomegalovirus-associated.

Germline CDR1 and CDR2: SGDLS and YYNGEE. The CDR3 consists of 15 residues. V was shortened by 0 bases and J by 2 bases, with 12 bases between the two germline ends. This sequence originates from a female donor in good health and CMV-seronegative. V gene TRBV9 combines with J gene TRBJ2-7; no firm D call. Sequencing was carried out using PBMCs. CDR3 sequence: CASSVGPSGTYEQYF. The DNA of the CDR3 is TGTGCCAGCAGCGTAGGGCCCTCAGGAACCTACGAGCAGTACTTC.